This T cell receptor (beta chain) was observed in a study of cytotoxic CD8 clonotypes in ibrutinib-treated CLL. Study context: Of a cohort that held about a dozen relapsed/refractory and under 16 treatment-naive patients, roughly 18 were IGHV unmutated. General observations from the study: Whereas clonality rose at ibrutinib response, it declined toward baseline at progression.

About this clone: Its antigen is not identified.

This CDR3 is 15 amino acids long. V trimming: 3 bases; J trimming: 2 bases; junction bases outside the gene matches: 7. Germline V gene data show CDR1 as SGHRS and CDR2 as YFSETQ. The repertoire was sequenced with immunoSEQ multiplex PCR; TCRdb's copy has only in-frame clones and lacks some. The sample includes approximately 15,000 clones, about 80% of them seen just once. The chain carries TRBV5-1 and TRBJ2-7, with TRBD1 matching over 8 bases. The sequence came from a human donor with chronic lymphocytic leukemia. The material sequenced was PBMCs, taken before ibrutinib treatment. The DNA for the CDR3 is TGCGCCAGCAGCTCGTGGACAGGGCGGACCTACGAGCAGTACTTC. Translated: CASSSWTGRTYEQYF.